Below are 11 T cell receptor beta chains sequenced from a single sample in a study of neoadjuvant anti-PD-1 for oral cavity cancer. Libraries were prepared by immunoSEQ multiplex PCR; TCRdb keeps only in-frame clonotypes and omits some of them. The sample yields some 61,000 clones, 70% to 90% seen once. The sample's time point: after neoadjuvant nivolumab, at surgical resection. The sequencing here drew on PBMCs, taken after nivolumab (anti-PD-1) treatment. All receptors derive from a person aged 35-79 years with oral cavity squamous cell carcinoma.

V is TRBV6-5 and J is TRBJ2-7, with 8 bases identical to TRBD1. CDR1 is MNHEY, CDR2 SVGAGI, per germline. Unmatched junction bases numbered 6, after V lost 5 bases and J lost 3 bases. This CDR3 has 14 amino acids. CDR3 nucleotides: TGTGCCAGCAGTGACGAGGGACAGGTCTACGAGCAGTACTTC. As protein: CASSDEGQVYEQYF.

This clone was detected only a few times. The CDR3 region has the DNA TGCAGCGTTGAAGGAAGTGGGAGCACAGATACGCAGTATTTT. Protein product: CSVEGSGSTDTQYF. The chain uses TRBV29-1 and TRBJ2-3; unclear D gene. The germline V gene encodes CDR1 SQVTM and CDR2 ANQGSEA. Trimming pared 1 base from V and 0 bases from J, leaving 8 bases between. This CDR3 is 14 amino acids long.

The V and J genes are TRBV27 and TRBJ2-7, with D perhaps matching TRBD2 (6 bases). The germline CDR1 and CDR2 sequences are MNHEY and SMNVEV (reference sequence). The length of the CDR3 is 13 residues. V dropped 5 bases and J dropped 3 bases, with 11 bases sitting between them. CDR3 amino acids: CASSRGLIYEQYF. The DNA for the CDR3 is TGTGCCAGCAGTCGGGGACTGATCTACGAGCAGTACTTC.

The chain carries TRBV11-2 and TRBJ2-7, with TRBD2 as a possible D gene (6 bases). The CDR3 runs 16 residues. Germline assignment: CDR1 SGHAT and CDR2 FQNNGV. V was pared by 0 bases and J by 0 bases, with 12 bases between. In nucleotides, the CDR3 is TGTGCCAGCAGCTTAGACCCCGGAGGGCGCTCCTACGAGCAGTACTTC. The encoded protein is CASSLDPGGRSYEQYF.

The rearrangement links TRBV7-3 to TRBJ2-1; the D is unclear. V was pared by 4 bases and J by 2 bases, with 6 bases between. The germline gives CDR1 SGHTA, CDR2 FQGTGA. The CDR3 totals 13 residues. DNA of the CDR3: TGTGCCAGCAGCTCTTCTACCTACAATGAGCAGTTCTTC. This encodes CASSSSTYNEQFF.

This chain uses TRBV5-4 with TRBJ2-7; D is perhaps TRBD2 (6 bases). Germline CDR1 reads SGHNT; CDR2 reads YYREEE (reference sequence). The V gene lost 3 bases and the J gene lost 2 bases, with 12 bases spanning the gap. The CDR3 is 14 amino acids. The CDR3 reads CASSSGVITYEQYF. CDR3 nucleotide sequence: TGTGCCAGCAGCTCGGGGGTGATCACCTACGAGCAGTACTTC.

This clone has only one observation. This sequence joins TRBV10-3 and TRBJ2-1, with D uncertain. Per the germline V gene, CDR1 is ENHRY and CDR2 is SYGVKD. V shed 2 bases and J shed 0 bases, with 11 bases lying between them. The CDR3 extends over 16 amino acids. The CDR3 loop is CAISERQLSSYNEQFF. For the CDR3, the DNA is TGTGCCATCAGTGAGCGGCAACTTAGCTCCTACAATGAGCAGTTCTTC.

The J gene is TRBJ1-5, the V gene TRBV10-3; D is perhaps TRBD1 (6 bases). The CDR3 has 17 amino acids. Germline CDR1 is ENHRY and CDR2 is SYGVKD. With 3 bases removed from V and 4 bases from J, the gap between germline ends came to 19 bases. As DNA, the CDR3 is TGTGCCATCAGTGACCATCGCTTAGCAGGGGCTAATCAGCCCCAGCATTTT. It is translated as CAISDHRLAGANQPQHF.

This chain connects TRBV29-1 to TRBJ1-2; D possibly corresponds to TRBD1 (6 bases). The CDR3 extends over 12 amino acids. V was trimmed by 4 bases and J by 6 bases, leaving 12 bases between them. Germline-derived CDR1 and CDR2 are SQVTM and ANQGSEA. In DNA form, the CDR3 reads TGCAGCGTTGGTGACGGGGGGCATGGCTACACCTTC. This translates into CSVGDGGHGYTF.

This clone has a handful of counts. This chain uses TRBV14 with TRBJ2-7; either TRBD1 or TRBD2 may supply D (5 bases each). Trimming took 4 bases from V and 8 from J, leaving 18 bases between them. The CDR3 covers 14 residues. In germline, CDR1 is SGHDN, CDR2 FVKESK. CDR3 sequence reads: CASSPLGTGQKQYF. The DNA of the CDR3 is TGTGCCAGCAGCCCTCTCGGGACCGGGCAAAAGCAGTACTTC.

The chain employs TRBV6-5 and TRBJ2-2; TRBD1 matches at 7 bases. V lost 2 bases, J lost 7 bases, and 10 bases stayed unmatched. This CDR3 spans 16 amino acids. Germline lookup yields CDR1 MNHEY and CDR2 SVGAGI. As DNA, the CDR3 is TGTGCCAGCAGTTACACCCTTACCCGACAGGGCGGGGAGCTGTTTTTT. It yields the protein CASSYTLTRQGGELFF.